This entry features one T cell receptor (beta chain) sequence. The data derive from a study of T cells in Graves' hyperthyroidism and ophthalmopathy. The CDR3 has 14 residues. Germline CDR1 reads SGHTA; CDR2 reads FQGTGA. V was pared by 5 bases and J by 6 bases, with 9 bases of the junction left unmatched. Authors of the study amplified TCR beta CDR3 regions from RNA transcripts. First-round RT-PCR with HTBI primers amplified the TCR CDR3 region. TCRdb reprocessed the multiplex PCR reads via MiXCR and lists one record per CDR3 protein. Among roughly 570,000 distinct CDR3 sequences listed, 35% to 55% were seen once. Absent ophthalmopathy progression within 18 months defined stable Graves' hyperthyroidism. Patients aged 18 to 65 had newly diagnosed hyperthyroidism that had lasted under 2 months.

The clonotype was recovered from a woman younger than 35 with Graves' hyperthyroidism. The J gene is TRBJ2-7, the V gene TRBV7-3, with 8 bases lining up with TRBD2. The source material was peripheral blood or thyroid tissue (not recorded which). CDR3 sequence (DNA): TGTGCCAGCAGCGTTAGCAGCGGGAGAAGCGAGCAGTACTTC. Translating it yields CASSVSSGRSEQYF.